This TCR beta chain is from a study of patients and donors after allogeneic stem cell transplantation (TCRdb year 2020). As for this clonotype: Its antigen is not yet known. Base qualities are not recorded, but no much larger clone differs from it by a single base.

Library preparation employed RT-PCR. The sequencer listed for this sample is NextSeq 550. The public sequencing data were trimmed at Q25 with fastp and processed into clonotypes with MiXCR by TCRdb, which kept only in-frame beta chains. Rows with one shared CDR3 protein collapse into an entry with the most common genes and DNA. Present in this sample are about 960,000 distinct CDR3 sequences, 15% to 20% of which were seen just once. Around 6% of the sample is taken by the ten largest. Relative to germline, V is missing 0 bases and J is missing 2 bases, with 4 bases of the junction outside any gene match. The germline V gene encodes CDR1 MNHEY and CDR2 SVGAGI. The CDR3 sequence holds 16 residues, the cysteine and phenylalanine included. The read is trimmed to its CDR3 DNA, 48 bases read in frame from base 1.

The sequence came from a human donor who was either an allogeneic HSCT recipient or a stem cell or donor lymphocyte infusion donor (not recorded which). It is not recorded whose cells these are; they may come from a transplant donor. The sequenced material came from blood, either unsorted or a sorted T cell fraction (not recorded which). The chain uses TRBV6-5 and TRBJ1-3; a stretch of 7 junction bases matches TRBD1. The CDR3 protein: CASSYSSGGTGNTIYF. The sequence in DNA is TGTGCCAGCAGTTACTCGTCAGGGGGAACTGGAAACACCATATATTTT.